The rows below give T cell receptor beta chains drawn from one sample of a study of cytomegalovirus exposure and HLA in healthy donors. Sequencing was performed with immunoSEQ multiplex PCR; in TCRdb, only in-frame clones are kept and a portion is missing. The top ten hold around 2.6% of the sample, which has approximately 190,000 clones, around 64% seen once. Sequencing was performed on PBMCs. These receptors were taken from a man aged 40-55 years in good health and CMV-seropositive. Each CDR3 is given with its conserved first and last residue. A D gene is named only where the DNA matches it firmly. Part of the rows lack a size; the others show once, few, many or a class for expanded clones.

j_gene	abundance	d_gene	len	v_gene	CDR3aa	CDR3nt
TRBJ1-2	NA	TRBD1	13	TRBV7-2	CASSFRTGIGYTF	TGTGCCAGCAGCTTTCGGACAGGGATTGGCTACACCTTC
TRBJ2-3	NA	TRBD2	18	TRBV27	CASSTAPGTSGEVGTQYF	TGTGCCAGCAGTACGGCCCCAGGGACTAGCGGGGAGGTGGGCACGCAGTATTTT
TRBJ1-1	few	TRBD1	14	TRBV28	CASTSPGGYTEAFF	TGTGCCAGCACCTCTCCAGGGGGCTACACTGAAGCTTTCTTT
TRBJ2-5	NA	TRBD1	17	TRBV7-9	CSSSLGTGQVLQETQYF	TGTTCCAGCAGCTTAGGAACGGGACAGGTGCTCCAAGAGACCCAGTACTTC
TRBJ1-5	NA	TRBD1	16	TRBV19	CASSPPDRGRARPQHF	TGTGCCAGTAGTCCGCCCGACAGGGGGAGAGCCAGGCCCCAGCATTTT
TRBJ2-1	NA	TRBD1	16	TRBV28	CASRNQGDHRTDEQFF	TGTGCCAGCAGAAACCAGGGGGACCATCGGACCGATGAGCAGTTCTTC
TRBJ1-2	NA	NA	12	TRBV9	CASSVGGYGYTF	TGCGCCAGCAGCGTAGGAGGCTATGGCTACACCTTC
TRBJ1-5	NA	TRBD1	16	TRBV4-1	CASSQGEQGARWPQHF	TGCGCCAGCAGCCAAGGGGAGCAGGGGGCGAGATGGCCCCAGCATTTT
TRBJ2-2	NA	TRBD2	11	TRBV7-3	CASSSGGKLFF	TGTGCCAGCAGCTCGGGGGGAAAGCTGTTTTTT
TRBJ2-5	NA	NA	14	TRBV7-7	CASSLGQPRETQYF	TGTGCCAGCAGCTTAGGACAGCCACGGGAGACCCAGTACTTC
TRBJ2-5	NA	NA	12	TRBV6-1	CASSEPQGTQYF	TGTGCCAGCAGTGAACCCCAGGGGACCCAGTACTTC
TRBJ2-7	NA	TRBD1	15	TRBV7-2	CASSTHRQGSYEQYF	TGTGCCAGCAGCACCCACAGACAGGGCTCCTACGAGCAGTACTTC
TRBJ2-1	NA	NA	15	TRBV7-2	CASSPPGGGFNEQFF	TGTGCCAGCAGCCCCCCGGGCGGGGGCTTTAATGAGCAGTTCTTC
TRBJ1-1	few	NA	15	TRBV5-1	CASSLVGGAYTEAFF	TGCGCCAGCAGCTTGGTCGGGGGGGCATATACTGAAGCTTTCTTT
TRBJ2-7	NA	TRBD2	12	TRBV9	CASSSSGYEQYF	TGTGCCAGCAGTTCTAGCGGGTACGAGCAGTACTTC
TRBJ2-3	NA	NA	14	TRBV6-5	CASSEESVADTQYF	TGTGCCAGCAGTGAAGAGAGCGTCGCAGATACGCAGTATTTT